One sample yielded the 2 T cell receptor beta chains listed below, sequenced in a study of T-cell memory formation after mild COVID-19. TCRdb re-called the 5' RACE reads through MiXCR, storing one row per CDR3 protein. In the table there are approximately 89,000 distinct CDR3 sequences, around a quarter of which are singletons. The specimen sequenced was PBMCs or a T cell subset sorted from them (not recorded which). Every receptor here comes from a man in his late teens or twenties who had mild COVID-19 (a few samples of this study predate the infection). Cell type and time point are not known.

V gene TRBV4-2 combines with J gene TRBJ2-5; 7 bases agree with TRBD2. The CDR3 extends over 16 amino acids. Germline values: CDR1 LGHNA, CDR2 YNFKEQ. Trimming cost V 4 bases and J 1 base; bases outside gene matches: 9. CDR3 bases: TGTGCCAGCAGCCCTTTCCAGTCTAGCGGCCAAGAGACCCAGTACTTC. Its protein product is CASSPFQSSGQETQYF.

This clonotype has at least ten counts. V gene TRBV6-2 or TRBV6-3 combines with J gene TRBJ1-5, with D possibly being TRBD1 (5 bases). The V gene lost 7 bases and the J gene lost 3 bases, with 16 bases spanning the gap. The germline CDR1 and CDR2 sequences are MNHEY and SVGEGT. CDR3 length: 15 residues. The CDR3 reads CASKGWGHDNQPQHF. The CDR3 nucleotides are TGTGCCAGCAAAGGTTGGGGCCACGACAATCAGCCCCAGCATTTT.